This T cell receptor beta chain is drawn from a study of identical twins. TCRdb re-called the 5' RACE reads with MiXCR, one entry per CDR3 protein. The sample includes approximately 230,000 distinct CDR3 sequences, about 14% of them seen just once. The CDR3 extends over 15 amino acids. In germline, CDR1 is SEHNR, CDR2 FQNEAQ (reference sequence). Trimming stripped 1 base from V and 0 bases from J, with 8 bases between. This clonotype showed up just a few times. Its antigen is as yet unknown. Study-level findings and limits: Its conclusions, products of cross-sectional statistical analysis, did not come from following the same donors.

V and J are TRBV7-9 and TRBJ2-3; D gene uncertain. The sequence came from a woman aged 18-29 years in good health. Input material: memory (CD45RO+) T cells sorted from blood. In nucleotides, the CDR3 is TGTGCCAGCAGCTTAGGGGATGGGAGCACAGATACGCAGTATTTT. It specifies CASSLGDGSTDTQYF. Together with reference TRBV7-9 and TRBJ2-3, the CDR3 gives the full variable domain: DTGVSQNPRHKITKRGQNVTFRCDPISEHNRLYWYRQTLGQGPEFLTYFQNEAQLEKSRLLSDRFSAERPKGSFSTLEIQRTEQGDSAMYLCASSLGDGSTDTQYFGPGTRLTVL.